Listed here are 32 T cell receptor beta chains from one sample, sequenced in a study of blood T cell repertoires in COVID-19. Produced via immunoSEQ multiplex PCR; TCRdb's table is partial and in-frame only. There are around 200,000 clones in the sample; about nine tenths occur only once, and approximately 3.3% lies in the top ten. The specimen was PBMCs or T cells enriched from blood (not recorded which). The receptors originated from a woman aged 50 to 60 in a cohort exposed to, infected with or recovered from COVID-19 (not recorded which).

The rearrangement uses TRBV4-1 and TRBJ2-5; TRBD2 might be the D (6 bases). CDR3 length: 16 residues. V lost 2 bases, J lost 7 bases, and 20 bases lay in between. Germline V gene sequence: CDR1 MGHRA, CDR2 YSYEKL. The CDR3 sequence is CASSQLERGGKGTQYF. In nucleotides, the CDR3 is TGCGCCAGCAGCCAACTCGAACGTGGGGGGAAGGGGACCCAGTACTTC.

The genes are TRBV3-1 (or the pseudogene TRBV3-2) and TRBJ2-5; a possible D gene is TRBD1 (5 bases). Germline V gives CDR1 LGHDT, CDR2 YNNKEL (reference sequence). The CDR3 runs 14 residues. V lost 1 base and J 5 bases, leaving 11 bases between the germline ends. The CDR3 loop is CASSQGQGGETQYF. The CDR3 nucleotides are TGTGCCAGCAGCCAAGGGCAGGGTGGGGAGACCCAGTACTTC.

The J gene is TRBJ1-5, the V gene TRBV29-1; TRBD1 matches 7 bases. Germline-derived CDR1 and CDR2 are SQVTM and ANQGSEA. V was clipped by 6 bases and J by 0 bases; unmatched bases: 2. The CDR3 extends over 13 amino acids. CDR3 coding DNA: TGCAGCGTGGGACAGAATAGCAATCAGCCCCAGCATTTT. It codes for CSVGQNSNQPQHF.

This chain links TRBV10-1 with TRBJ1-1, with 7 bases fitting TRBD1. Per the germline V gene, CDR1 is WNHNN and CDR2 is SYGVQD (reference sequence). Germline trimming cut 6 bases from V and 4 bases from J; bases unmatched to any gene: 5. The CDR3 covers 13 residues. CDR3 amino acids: CASRATGATEAFF. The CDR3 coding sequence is TGCGCCAGCAGGGCTACAGGGGCCACTGAAGCTTTCTTT.

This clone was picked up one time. The CDR3 DNA reads TGTGCCAGCAGCGCCGGACGGATCTTAGGGACTAGCGGGGGGTCCTACAATGAGCAGTTCTTC. Translation gives CASSAGRILGTSGGSYNEQFF. The gene calls are TRBV7-6 and TRBJ2-1; 15 bases are shared with TRBD2. Germline CDR1 SGHVS, CDR2 FNYEAQ. The junction had 15 bases not matched to a gene; V was cut back by 5 bases and J by 1 base. CDR3 size: 21 residues.

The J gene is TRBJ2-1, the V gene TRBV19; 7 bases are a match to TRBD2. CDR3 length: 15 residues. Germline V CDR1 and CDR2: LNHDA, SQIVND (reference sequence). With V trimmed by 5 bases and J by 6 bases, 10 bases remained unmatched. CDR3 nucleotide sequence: TGTGCCAGTAGTGTCCGCTGGGGGGGGATCAATGAGCAGTTCTTC. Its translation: CASSVRWGGINEQFF.

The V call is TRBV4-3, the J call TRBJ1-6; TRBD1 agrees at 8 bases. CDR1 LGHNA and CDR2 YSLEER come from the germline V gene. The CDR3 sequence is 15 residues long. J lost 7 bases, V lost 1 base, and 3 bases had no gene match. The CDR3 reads CASSQVRQGNSPLHF. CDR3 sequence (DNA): TGCGCCAGCAGCCAAGTTAGACAGGGGAATTCACCCCTCCACTTT.

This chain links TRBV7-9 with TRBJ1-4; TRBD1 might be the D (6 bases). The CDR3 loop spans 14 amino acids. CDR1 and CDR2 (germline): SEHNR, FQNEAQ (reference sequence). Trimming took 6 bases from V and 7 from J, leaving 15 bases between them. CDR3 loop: CASSQGTSGEKLFF. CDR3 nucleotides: TGTGCCAGCAGTCAGGGGACGTCAGGTGAAAAACTGTTTTTT.

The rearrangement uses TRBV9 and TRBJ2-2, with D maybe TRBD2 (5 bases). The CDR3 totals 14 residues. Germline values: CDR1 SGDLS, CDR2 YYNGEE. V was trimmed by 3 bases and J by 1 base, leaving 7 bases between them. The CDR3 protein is CASSEDWNTGELFF. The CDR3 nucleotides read TGTGCCAGCAGCGAGGACTGGAACACCGGGGAGCTGTTTTTT. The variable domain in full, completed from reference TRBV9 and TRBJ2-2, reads DSGVTQTPKHLITATGQRVTLRCSPRSGDLSVYWYQQSLDQGLQFLIQYYNGEERAKGNILERFSAQQFPDLHSELNLSSLELGDSALYFCASSEDWNTGELFFGEGSRLTVL.

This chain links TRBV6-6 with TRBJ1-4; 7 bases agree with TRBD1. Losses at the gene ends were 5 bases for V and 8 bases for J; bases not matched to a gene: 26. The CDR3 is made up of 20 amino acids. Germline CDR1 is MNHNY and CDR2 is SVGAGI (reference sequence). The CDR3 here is CASSPNGVGQYRAFGEKLFF. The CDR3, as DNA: TGTGCCAGCAGTCCCAACGGGGTGGGACAGTATCGGGCCTTTGGGGAAAAACTGTTTTTT.

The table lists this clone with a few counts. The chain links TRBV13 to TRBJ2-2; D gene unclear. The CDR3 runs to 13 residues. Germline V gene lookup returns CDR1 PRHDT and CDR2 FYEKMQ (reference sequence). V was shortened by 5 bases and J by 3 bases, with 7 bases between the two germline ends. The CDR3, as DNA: TGTGCCAGCAGCCCTCGTGACACCGGGGAGCTGTTTTTT. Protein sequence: CASSPRDTGELFF. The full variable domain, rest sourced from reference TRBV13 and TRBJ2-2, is AAGVIQSPRHLIKEKRETATLKCYPIPRHDTVYWYQQGPGQDPQFLISFYEKMQSDKGSIPDRFSAQQFSDYHSELNMSSLELGDSALYFCASSPRDTGELFFGEGSRLTVL.

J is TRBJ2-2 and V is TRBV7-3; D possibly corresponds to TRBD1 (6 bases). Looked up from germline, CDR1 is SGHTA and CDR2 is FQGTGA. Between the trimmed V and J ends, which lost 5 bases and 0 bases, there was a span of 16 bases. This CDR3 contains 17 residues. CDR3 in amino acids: CASSLEPTGTNTGELFF. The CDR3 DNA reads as TGTGCCAGCAGCCTAGAACCGACAGGCACGAACACCGGGGAGCTGTTTTTT. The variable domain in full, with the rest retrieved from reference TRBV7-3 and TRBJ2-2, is GAGVSQTPSNKVTEKGKYVELRCDPISGHTALYWYRQSLGQGPEFLIYFQGTGAADDSGLPNDRFFAVRPEGSVSTLKIQRTERGDSAVYLCASSLEPTGTNTGELFFGEGSRLTVL.

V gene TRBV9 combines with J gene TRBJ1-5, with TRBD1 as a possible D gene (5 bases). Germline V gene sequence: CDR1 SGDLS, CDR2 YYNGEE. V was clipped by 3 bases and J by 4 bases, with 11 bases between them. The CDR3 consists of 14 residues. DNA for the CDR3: TGTGCCAGCAGCGCAACAGGTGGGAATCAGCCCCAGCATTTT. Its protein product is CASSATGGNQPQHF.

The CDR3 here is CASSAQGAAYGYTF. The DNA for the CDR3 is TGCGCCAGCAGCGCTCAGGGGGCAGCCTATGGCTACACCTTC. The chain uses TRBV5-1 and TRBJ1-2; 8 bases fit TRBD1. Germline CDR1 SGHRS, CDR2 YFSETQ. The CDR3 totals 14 residues. V trimming: 4 bases; J trimming: 4 bases; junction bases outside the gene matches: 6.

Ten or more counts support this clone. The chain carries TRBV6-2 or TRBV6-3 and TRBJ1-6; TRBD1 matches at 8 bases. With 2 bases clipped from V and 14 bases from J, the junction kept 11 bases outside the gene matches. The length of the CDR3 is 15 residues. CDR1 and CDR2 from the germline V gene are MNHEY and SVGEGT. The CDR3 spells CASSYPTGGFRTLHF. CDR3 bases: TGTGCCAGCAGTTACCCCACAGGGGGGTTTAGGACCCTCCACTTT.

The CDR3 loop is CASSPTGEWGYTF. The DNA of the CDR3 is TGTGCCAGCTCCCCCACAGGGGAGTGGGGCTACACCTTC. This chain connects TRBV18 to TRBJ1-2; 7 bases align to TRBD1. The CDR3 runs 13 residues. Germline CDR1 KGHSH, CDR2 LQKENI. Unmatched junction bases numbered 9, after V lost 6 bases and J lost 8 bases. The full variable domain, its missing parts supplied by reference TRBV18 and TRBJ1-2, is NAGVMQNPRHLVRRRGQEARLRCSPMKGHSHVYWYRQLPEEGLKFMVYLQKENIIDESGMPKERFSAEFPKEGPSILRIQQVVRGDSAAYFCASSPTGEWGYTFGSGTRLTVV.

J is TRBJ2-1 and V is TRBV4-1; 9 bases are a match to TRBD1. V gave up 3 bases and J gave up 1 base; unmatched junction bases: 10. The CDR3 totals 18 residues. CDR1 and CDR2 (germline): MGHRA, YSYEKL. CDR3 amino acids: CASSQRARGTGSYNEQFF. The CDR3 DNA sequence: TGCGCCAGCAGCCAGAGAGCCCGGGGGACAGGGTCCTACAATGAGCAGTTCTTC.

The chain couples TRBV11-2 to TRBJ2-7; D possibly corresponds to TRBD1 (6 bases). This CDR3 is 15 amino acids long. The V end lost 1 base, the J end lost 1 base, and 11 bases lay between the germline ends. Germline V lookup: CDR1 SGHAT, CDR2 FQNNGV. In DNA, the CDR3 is TGTGCCAGCAGCTTAGGGACAGCCCCTTCCTACGAGCAGTACTTC. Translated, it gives CASSLGTAPSYEQYF.

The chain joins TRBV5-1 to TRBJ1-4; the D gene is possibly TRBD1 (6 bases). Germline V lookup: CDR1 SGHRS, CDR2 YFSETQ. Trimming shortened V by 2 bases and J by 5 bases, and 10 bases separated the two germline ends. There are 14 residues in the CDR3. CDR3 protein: CASSFGTQNEKLFF. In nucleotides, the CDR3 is TGCGCCAGCAGCTTCGGGACACAGAATGAAAAACTGTTTTTT.

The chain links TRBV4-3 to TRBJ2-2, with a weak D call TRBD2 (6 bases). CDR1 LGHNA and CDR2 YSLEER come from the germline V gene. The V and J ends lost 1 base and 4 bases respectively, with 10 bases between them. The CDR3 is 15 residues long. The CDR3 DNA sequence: TGCGCCAGCAGCCAAGTGGGGCGGGGCACCGGGGAGCTGTTTTTT. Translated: CASSQVGRGTGELFF.

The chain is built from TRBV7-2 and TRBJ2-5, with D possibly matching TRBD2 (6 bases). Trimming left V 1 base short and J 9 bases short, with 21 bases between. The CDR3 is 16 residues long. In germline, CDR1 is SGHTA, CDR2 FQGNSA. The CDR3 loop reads CASSLGLARTMGAQYF. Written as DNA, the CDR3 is TGTGCCAGCAGCTTAGGGCTAGCGCGAACCATGGGGGCCCAGTACTTC. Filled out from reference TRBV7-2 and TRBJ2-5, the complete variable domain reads GAGVSQSPSNKVTEKGKDVELRCDPISGHTALYWYRQSLGQGLEFLIYFQGNSAPDKSGLPSDRFSAERTGGSVSTLTIQRTQQEDSAVYLCASSLGLARTMGAQYFGPGTRLLVL.

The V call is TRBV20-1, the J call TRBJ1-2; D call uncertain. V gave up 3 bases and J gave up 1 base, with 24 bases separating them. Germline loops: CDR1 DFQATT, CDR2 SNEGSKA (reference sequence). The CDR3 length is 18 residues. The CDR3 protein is CSASAALGSSSFNYGYTF. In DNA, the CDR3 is TGCAGTGCTAGTGCGGCCCTCGGGAGCTCCTCATTTAACTATGGCTACACCTTC.

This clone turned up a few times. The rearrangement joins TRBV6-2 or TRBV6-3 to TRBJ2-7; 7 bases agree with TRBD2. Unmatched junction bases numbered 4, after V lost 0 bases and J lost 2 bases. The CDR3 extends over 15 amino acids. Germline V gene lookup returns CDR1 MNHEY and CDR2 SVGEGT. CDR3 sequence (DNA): TGTGCCAGCAGTTACTCTTGGGGGGGGACCTACGAGCAGTACTTC. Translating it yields CASSYSWGGTYEQYF.

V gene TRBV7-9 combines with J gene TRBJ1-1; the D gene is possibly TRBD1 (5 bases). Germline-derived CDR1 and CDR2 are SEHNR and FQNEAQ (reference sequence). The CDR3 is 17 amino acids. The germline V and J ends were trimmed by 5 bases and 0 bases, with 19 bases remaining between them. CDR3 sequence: CASSPVPFKQVNTEAFF. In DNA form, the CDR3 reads TGTGCCAGCAGCCCAGTCCCATTTAAACAGGTGAACACTGAAGCTTTCTTT.

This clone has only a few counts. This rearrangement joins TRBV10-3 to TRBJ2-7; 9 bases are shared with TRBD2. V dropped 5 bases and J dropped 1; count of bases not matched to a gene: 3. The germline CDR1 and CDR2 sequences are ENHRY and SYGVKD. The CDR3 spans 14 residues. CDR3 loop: CAISKTSGSYEQYF. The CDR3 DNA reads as TGTGCCATCAGTAAGACTAGCGGATCCTACGAGCAGTACTTC.

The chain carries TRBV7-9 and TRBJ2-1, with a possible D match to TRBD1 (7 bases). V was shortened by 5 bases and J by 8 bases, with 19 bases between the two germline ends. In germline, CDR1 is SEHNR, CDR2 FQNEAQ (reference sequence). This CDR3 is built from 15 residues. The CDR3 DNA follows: TGTGCCAGCAGCGACCGGGGTCAGGGGGGAGATGAGCAGTTCTTC. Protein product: CASSDRGQGGDEQFF. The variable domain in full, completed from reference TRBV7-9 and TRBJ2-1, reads DTGVSQNPRHKITKRGQNVTFRCDPISEHNRLYWYRQTLGQGPEFLTYFQNEAQLEKSRLLSDRFSAERPKGSFSTLEIQRTEQGDSAMYLCASSDRGQGGDEQFFGPGTRLTVL.

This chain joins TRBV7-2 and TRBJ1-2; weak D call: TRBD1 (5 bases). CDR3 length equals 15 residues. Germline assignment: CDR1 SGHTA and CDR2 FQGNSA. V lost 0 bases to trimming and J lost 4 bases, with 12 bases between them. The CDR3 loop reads CASSLAEGRTYGYTF. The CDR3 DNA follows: TGTGCCAGCAGCTTAGCGGAGGGACGGACCTATGGCTACACCTTC.

The CDR3 is CASSYSRRGGIYEQFF. The CDR3 nucleotides are TGTGCCAGCAGTTACTCTCGGCGGGGGGGCATCTATGAGCAGTTCTTC. V and J are TRBV6-2 or TRBV6-3 and TRBJ2-1; 9 bases align to TRBD2. Germline CDR1 and CDR2: MNHEY and SVGEGT. After removal of 0 bases from V and 8 bases from J, the junction contained 8 bases not matched to a gene. The CDR3 is 16 amino acids.

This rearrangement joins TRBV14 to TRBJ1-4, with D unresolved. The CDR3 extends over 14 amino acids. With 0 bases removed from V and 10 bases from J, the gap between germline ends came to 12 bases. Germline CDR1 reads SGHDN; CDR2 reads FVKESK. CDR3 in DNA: TGTGCCAGCAGCCAAGATTTGACACAAGGAAAACTGTTTTTT. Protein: CASSQDLTQGKLFF. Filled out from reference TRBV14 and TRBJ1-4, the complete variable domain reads EAGVTQFPSHSVIEKGQTVTLRCDPISGHDNLYWYRRVMGKEIKFLLHFVKESKQDESGMPNNRFLAERTGGTYSTLKVQPAELEDSGVYFCASSQDLTQGKLFFGSGTQLSVL.

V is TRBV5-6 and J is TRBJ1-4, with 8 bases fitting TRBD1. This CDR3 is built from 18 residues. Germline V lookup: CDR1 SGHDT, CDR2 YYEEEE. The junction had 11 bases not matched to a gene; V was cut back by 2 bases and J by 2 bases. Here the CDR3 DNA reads TGTGCCAGCAGCTTCTGGACAGGGATATTAACTACTAATGAAAAACTGTTTTTT. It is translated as CASSFWTGILTTNEKLFF.

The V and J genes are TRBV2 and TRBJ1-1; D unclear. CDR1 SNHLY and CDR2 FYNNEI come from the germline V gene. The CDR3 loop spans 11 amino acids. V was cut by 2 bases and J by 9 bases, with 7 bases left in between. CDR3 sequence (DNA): TGTGCCAGCAGTGAAATTCTCCAAGCTTTCTTT. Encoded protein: CASSEILQAFF. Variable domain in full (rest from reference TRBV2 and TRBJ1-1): EPEVTQTPSHQVTQMGQEVILRCVPISNHLYFYWYRQILGQKVEFLVSFYNNEISEKSEIFDDQFSVERPDGSNFTLKIRSTKLEDSAMYFCASSEILQAFFGQGTRLTVV.

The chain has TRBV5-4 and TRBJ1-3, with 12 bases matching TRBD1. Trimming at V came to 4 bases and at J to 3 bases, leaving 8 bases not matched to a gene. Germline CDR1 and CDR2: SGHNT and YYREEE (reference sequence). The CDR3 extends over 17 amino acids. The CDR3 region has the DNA TGTGCCAGCAGCAGGGGACAGGGGGCGGGCGGTGGAAACACCATATATTTT. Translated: CASSRGQGAGGGNTIYF.